Presented here are 22 T cell receptor beta chains from one specimen sequenced in a study of shared clonotypes between healthy human individuals. Only in-frame clones appear in the TCRdb table, and some are missing; sequencing was by immunoSEQ multiplex PCR. The repertoire holds fewer than 1.8 million clones, with 97% to 99% as singletons. Sequenced material: naive CD4+ T cells sorted from blood. The subset is: CD45RA+ positively selected. The receptors come from a man aged 25-40 years in good health.

V usage is TRBV16 and J usage is TRBJ2-5, with a tentative D call TRBD2 (5 bases). Per germline, CDR1 KGHSY and CDR2 FQNENV. Trimming pared 8 bases from V and 3 bases from J, leaving 7 bases between. CDR3 length: 11 residues. This chain's CDR3 is CASGGEETQYF. The DNA of the CDR3 is TGTGCCAGCGGAGGAGAAGAGACCCAGTACTTC.

The genes are TRBV2 and TRBJ2-7; D is possibly TRBD1 or TRBD2 (5 bases each). The CDR3 contains 11 residues. Trimming removed 7 bases at V and 6 bases at J, with 10 bases between. Germline V gene lookup returns CDR1 SNHLY and CDR2 FYNNEI. The CDR3 spells CASKRGAEQYF. The CDR3, as DNA: TGTGCCAGCAAGCGAGGGGCCGAGCAGTACTTC. The full variable domain, in which reference TRBV2 and TRBJ2-7 provide the parts outside the CDR3, is EPEVTQTPSHQVTQMGQEVILRCVPISNHLYFYWYRQILGQKVEFLVSFYNNEISEKSEIFDDQFSVERPDGSNFTLKIRSTKLEDSAMYFCASKRGAEQYFGPGTRLTVT.

A note on this clone: Other DNA sequences within the sample encode an identical CDR3. V gene TRBV2 combines with J gene TRBJ2-3; 13 bases fit TRBD2. The length of the CDR3 is 14 residues. The germline gives CDR1 SNHLY, CDR2 FYNNEI. V trimming: 6 bases; J trimming: 3 bases; junction bases outside the gene matches: 0. CDR3 in DNA: TGTGCCAGCAGACTAGCGGGAGGGACAGATACGCAGTATTTT. Encoded protein: CASRLAGGTDTQYF.

The rearrangement joins TRBV4-2 to TRBJ2-2; D not certain. The V end lost 0 bases, the J end lost 6 bases, and 8 bases lay between the germline ends. This CDR3 contains 14 residues. Germline CDR1 reads LGHNA; CDR2 reads YNFKEQ. CDR3 nucleotide sequence: TGTGCCAGCAGCCAAGAGGAGAGACCCGGGGAGCTGTTTTTT. The encoded protein is CASSQEERPGELFF.

V gene TRBV6-5 combines with J gene TRBJ2-1; 7 bases agree with TRBD2. V trimming: 6 bases; J trimming: 4 bases; junction bases outside the gene matches: 6. Germline CDR1 reads MNHEY; CDR2 reads SVGAGI. The CDR3 has 14 amino acids. The CDR3 DNA is TGTGCCAGCAGGGCGGGAGAGGGGTACAATGAGCAGTTCTTC. This gives the protein CASRAGEGYNEQFF.

The V call is TRBV5-6, the J call TRBJ2-1, with TRBD2 matching 15 bases. The J segment lost 8 bases and the V segment lost 4 bases, leaving 4 bases of the junction unmatched. This CDR3 is 15 amino acids long. Looked up from germline, CDR1 is SGHDT and CDR2 is YYEEEE. The CDR3: CASSAGLAGGYEQFF. CDR3 DNA: TGTGCCAGCAGCGCCGGACTAGCGGGAGGGTATGAGCAGTTCTTC.

CDR3 DNA sequence: TGTGCCAGCAGTGACCGGGGAACCTACGAGCAGTACTTC. Translating gives CASSDRGTYEQYF. The gene calls are TRBV2 and TRBJ2-7; the D gene is possibly TRBD2 (5 bases). This CDR3 contains 13 residues. CDR1 SNHLY and CDR2 FYNNEI come from the germline V gene. With 3 bases removed from V and 2 bases from J, the gap between germline ends came to 8 bases.

The V gene is TRBV29-1, the J gene TRBJ1-4; D remains unclear. The CDR3 runs 13 residues. The germline V gene has CDR1 SQVTM and CDR2 ANQGSEA. V lost 4 bases to trimming and J lost 7 bases, with 13 bases between them. CDR3 loop: CSVVVEGLEKLFF. Here the CDR3 DNA reads TGCAGCGTTGTTGTCGAGGGCCTTGAAAAACTGTTTTTT.

The chain employs TRBV11-2 and TRBJ2-7; no reliable D call. V lost 1 base, J lost 4 bases, and 8 bases lay in between. Per germline, CDR1 SGHAT and CDR2 FQNNGV. The CDR3 is 13 residues long. Here the CDR3 reads CASSLALDYEQYF. CDR3 sequence (DNA): TGTGCCAGCAGCTTAGCCTTAGATTACGAGCAGTACTTC.

The chain is built from TRBV7-2 and TRBJ1-2; D is ambiguous. The CDR3 is 15 residues long. CDR1 and CDR2 (germline): SGHTA, FQGNSA. The V gene lost 0 bases and the J gene lost 0 bases, with 8 bases spanning the gap. Here the CDR3 reads CASSLAQLANYGYTF. Here the CDR3 DNA reads TGTGCCAGCAGCTTAGCCCAGTTAGCTAACTATGGCTACACCTTC.

J is TRBJ2-7 and V is TRBV5-1; possibly TRBD1 for D (6 bases). The V gene lost 6 bases and the J gene lost 0 bases, with 16 bases spanning the gap. In germline, CDR1 is SGHRS, CDR2 YFSETQ. The CDR3 is 15 residues long. The CDR3 loop reads CASNLTTGSSYEQYF. The CDR3 DNA follows: TGCGCCAGCAATCTTACGACAGGAAGCTCCTACGAGCAGTACTTC.

This sequence joins TRBV5-5 and TRBJ2-5, with D uncertain. V was clipped by 0 bases and J by 5 bases, with 11 bases between them. CDR3 length equals 14 residues. Germline V gene sequence: CDR1 SGHKS, CDR2 YYEKEE (reference sequence). Here the CDR3 reads CASSLDGLQETQYF. The CDR3, as DNA: TGTGCCAGCAGCTTGGACGGGCTCCAGGAGACCCAGTACTTC.

The chain joins TRBV11-2 to TRBJ2-1; D assignment may be TRBD1 or TRBD2 (5 bases each). Germline lookup yields CDR1 SGHAT and CDR2 FQNNGV. This CDR3 comprises 18 residues. Trimming shortened V by 4 bases and J by 0 bases, and 19 bases separated the two germline ends. CDR3 nucleotide sequence: TGTGCCAGCAGCTCCTTAACGGGGCCCACGATCTCCTACAATGAGCAGTTCTTC. Its protein product is CASSSLTGPTISYNEQFF.

To note about this clone: This sample also contains other DNA sequences that code for the same CDR3. V gene TRBV20-1 combines with J gene TRBJ1-5; D uncertain. This CDR3 has 11 residues. Deletions cut 1 base from V and 7 bases from J, with 5 bases between. The germline gives CDR1 DFQATT, CDR2 SNEGSKA (reference sequence). CDR3 sequence (DNA): TGCAGTGCTAGAGTCGGACAGCCCCAGCATTTT. Its translation: CSARVGQPQHF.

The genes are TRBV10-3 and TRBJ1-1; D gene unclear. There are 14 residues in the CDR3. The germline V and J ends were trimmed by 6 bases and 2 bases, with 13 bases remaining between them. The germline V gene encodes CDR1 ENHRY and CDR2 SYGVKD. The CDR3 is CAIRNRETNTEAFF. The CDR3 region has the DNA TGTGCCATCAGAAACCGGGAGACAAACACTGAAGCTTTCTTT.

The V and J genes are TRBV28 and TRBJ2-3, with D perhaps TRBD1 (6 bases). The CDR3 runs to 15 residues. V lost 3 bases to trimming and J lost 6 bases, with 16 bases between them. Germline CDR1 is MDHEN and CDR2 is SYDVKM. The CDR3 sequence is CASSFHRAQVDTQYF. The CDR3 DNA reads as TGTGCCAGCAGTTTCCACAGGGCGCAGGTGGATACGCAGTATTTT.

This clone appeared once. This chain joins TRBV5-4 and TRBJ1-2; 7 bases agree with TRBD1. The V and J ends lost 3 bases and 0 bases, in that order; junction bases with no gene match: 11. The germline V gene encodes CDR1 SGHNT and CDR2 YYREEE (reference sequence). The CDR3 runs to 17 residues. CDR3 sequence (DNA): TGTGCCAGCAGCTCAGGGGGATCGGCTATTACTAACTATGGCTACACCTTC. It encodes CASSSGGSAITNYGYTF.

On this clone: This sample includes further DNA sequences coding for the same CDR3. The chain links TRBV7-2 to TRBJ2-5, with D hard to call. The CDR3 spans 14 residues. Looked up from germline, CDR1 is SGHTA and CDR2 is FQGNSA. Trimming took 2 bases from V and 1 from J, leaving 8 bases between them. The chain's CDR3 is CASSLSGSQETQYF. The DNA of the CDR3 is TGTGCCAGCAGCTTATCGGGCAGCCAAGAGACCCAGTACTTC.

The chain carries TRBV30 and TRBJ2-2; 11 positions agree with TRBD2. Trimming cost V 7 bases and J 3 bases; bases outside gene matches: 7. Germline V gene lookup returns CDR1 GTSNPN and CDR2 SVGIG (reference sequence). This CDR3 comprises 15 residues. The DNA for the CDR3 is TGTGCCTCGCTTAGCGGGAGGGTCGACACCGGGGAGCTGTTTTTT. This encodes CASLSGRVDTGELFF.

This chain connects TRBV19 to TRBJ2-3; D remains unclear. CDR3 size: 12 residues. V was cut by 6 bases and J by 5 bases, with 9 bases left in between. The germline CDR1 and CDR2 sequences are LNHDA and SQIVND (reference sequence). The CDR3 spells CASSKRRDTQYF. DNA of the CDR3: TGTGCCAGTAGCAAGAGGCGAGATACGCAGTATTTT.

A single count supports this clone. The chain links TRBV5-6 to TRBJ2-7; possible D gene TRBD2, 6 bases. The CDR3 sequence is 15 residues long. Germline CDR1 SGHDT, CDR2 YYEEEE. V lost 3 bases to trimming and J lost 4 bases, with 17 bases between them. CDR3 bases: TGTGCCAGCAGCTCCAGGGCGGGACTGTCATACGAGCAGTACTTC. Its translation is CASSSRAGLSYEQYF.

A single count supports this clone. The V and J genes are TRBV6-6 and TRBJ2-7; D perhaps matches TRBD1 (5 bases). CDR3 length: 14 amino acids. Germline CDR1 reads MNHNY; CDR2 reads SVGAGI (reference sequence). V was clipped by 5 bases and J by 3 bases, with 14 bases between them. CDR3 in DNA: TGTGCCAGCAGTCCTGGGGCCGCCATCTACGAGCAGTACTTC. It specifies CASSPGAAIYEQYF.